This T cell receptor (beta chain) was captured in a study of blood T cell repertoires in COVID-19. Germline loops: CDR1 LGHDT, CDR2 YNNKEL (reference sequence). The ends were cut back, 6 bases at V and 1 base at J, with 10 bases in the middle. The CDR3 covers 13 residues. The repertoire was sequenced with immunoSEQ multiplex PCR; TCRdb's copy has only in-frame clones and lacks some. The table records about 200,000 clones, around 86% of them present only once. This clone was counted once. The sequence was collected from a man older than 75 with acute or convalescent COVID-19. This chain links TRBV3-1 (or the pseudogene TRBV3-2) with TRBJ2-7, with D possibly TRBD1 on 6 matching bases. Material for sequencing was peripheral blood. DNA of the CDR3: TGTGCCAGCAGGGACAGTAATTCCTACGAGCAGTACTTC. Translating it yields CASRDSNSYEQYF.